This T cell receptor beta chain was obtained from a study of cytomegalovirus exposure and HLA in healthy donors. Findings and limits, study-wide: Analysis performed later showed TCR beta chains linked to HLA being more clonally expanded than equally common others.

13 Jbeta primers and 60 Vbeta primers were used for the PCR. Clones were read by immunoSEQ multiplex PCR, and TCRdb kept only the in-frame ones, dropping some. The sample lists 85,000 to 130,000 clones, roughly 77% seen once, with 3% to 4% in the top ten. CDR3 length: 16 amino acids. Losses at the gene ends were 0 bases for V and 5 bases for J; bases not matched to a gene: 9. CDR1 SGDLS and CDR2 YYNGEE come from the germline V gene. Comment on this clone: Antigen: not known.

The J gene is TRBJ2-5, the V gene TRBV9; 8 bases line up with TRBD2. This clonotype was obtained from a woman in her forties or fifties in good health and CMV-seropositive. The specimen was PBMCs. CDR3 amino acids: CASSVVGSGVSETQYF. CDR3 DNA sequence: TGTGCCAGCAGCGTAGTCGGTAGCGGGGTTTCGGAGACCCAGTACTTC.